One sample yielded the 12 T cell receptor beta chains listed below, sequenced in a study of T cell clones after liver transplantation. Clones were read by immunoSEQ multiplex PCR, and TCRdb kept only the in-frame ones, dropping some. The top ten clones hold less than 3% of a sample with 70,000 to 80,000 clones, roughly 90% of them seen once. The sample was CD4+ T cells from blood, taken before liver transplant. The receptor set was obtained from a human donor who received a liver transplant.

The V and J genes are TRBV5-1 and TRBJ2-6; D not resolved. Trimming took 5 bases from V and 2 from J, leaving 23 bases between them. The CDR3 is 19 residues long. Germline CDR1 and CDR2: SGHRS and YFSETQ. The CDR3 sequence: CASSLVGRPRSTGANVLTF. DNA of the CDR3: TGCGCCAGCAGTCTGGTGGGCCGTCCGCGAAGTACTGGGGCCAACGTCCTGACTTTC.

The gene calls are TRBV18 and TRBJ1-5, with D tentatively TRBD1 (5 bases). Trimming pared 0 bases from V and 5 bases from J, leaving 11 bases between. Per the germline V gene, CDR1 is KGHSH and CDR2 is LQKENI. This CDR3 is 15 amino acids long. CDR3 in DNA: TGTGCCAGCTCACCACCGGGCGGGGCCGATCAGCCCCAGCATTTT. This gives the protein CASSPPGGADQPQHF.

As regards this clone: Other nucleotide sequences in the sample specify the same CDR3. The CDR3 sequence is CASSLSLGETQYF. CDR3 nucleotide sequence: TGTGCCAGCAGCTTAAGTCTGGGTGAGACCCAGTACTTC. The chain has TRBV7-3 and TRBJ2-5; D is undetermined. CDR1 is SGHTA, CDR2 FQGTGA, per germline. The CDR3 runs to 13 residues. V lost 1 base and J lost 5, with 8 bases in between. The variable domain in full, with the rest retrieved from reference TRBV7-3 and TRBJ2-5, is GAGVSQTPSNKVTEKGKYVELRCDPISGHTALYWYRQSLGQGPEFLIYFQGTGAADDSGLPNDRFFAVRPEGSVSTLKIQRTERGDSAVYLCASSLSLGETQYFGPGTRLLVL.

The genes are TRBV7-3 and TRBJ2-1, with 10 positions matching TRBD2. The CDR3 sequence is 17 residues long. The germline gives CDR1 SGHTA, CDR2 FQGTGA. V lost 1 base, J lost 8 bases, and 11 bases stayed unmatched. The CDR3 DNA follows: TGTGCCAGCAGCTTAAACGCCCCGGTAGCGGGAGGCGATGAGCAGTTCTTC. It specifies CASSLNAPVAGGDEQFF.

This clone was observed a single time. The gene calls are TRBV18 and TRBJ1-1; no clear D. The CDR3 loop spans 15 amino acids. Germline CDR1 reads KGHSH; CDR2 reads LQKENI. Trimming took 6 bases from V and 4 from J, leaving 18 bases between them. CDR3 in amino acids: CASSPTRLEGTEAFF. CDR3 coding DNA: TGTGCCAGCTCCCCAACGAGGCTAGAGGGCACTGAAGCTTTCTTT.

The chain couples TRBV5-4 to TRBJ2-7; the D gene is possibly TRBD2 (5 bases). The germline V gene encodes CDR1 SGHNT and CDR2 YYREEE (reference sequence). This CDR3 is 15 amino acids long. V was shortened by 0 bases and J by 2 bases, with 12 bases between the two germline ends. This CDR3 is CASSLDQTTTYEQYF. In DNA, the CDR3 is TGTGCCAGCAGCTTGGATCAGACTACTACCTACGAGCAGTACTTC.

The chain joins TRBV28 to TRBJ2-7; 7 nucleotides line up with TRBD2. This CDR3 spans 12 amino acids. The trim removed 6 bases at V and 4 bases at J, leaving 3 bases unmatched. Germline CDR1 MDHEN, CDR2 SYDVKM. In DNA form, the CDR3 reads TGTGCCAGCAGGGGGGGGGTTTACGAGCAGTACTTC. Translating it yields CASRGGVYEQYF.

The V and J genes are TRBV7-3 and TRBJ2-7, with 9 bases that match TRBD1. With V trimmed by 5 bases and J by 5 bases, 7 bases remained unmatched. The CDR3 loop spans 14 amino acids. Germline CDR1 SGHTA, CDR2 FQGTGA. This CDR3 reads CASSPGTGLNEQYF. The CDR3 nucleotides read TGTGCCAGCAGCCCCGGGACAGGGCTAAACGAGCAGTACTTC.

The chain carries TRBV28 and TRBJ1-1, with D perhaps TRBD1 (5 bases). V dropped 10 bases and J dropped 4 bases, with 10 bases sitting between them. This CDR3 has 11 residues. Per germline, CDR1 MDHEN and CDR2 SYDVKM. CDR3 loop: CATQRGTEAFF. CDR3 in DNA: TGTGCCACCCAAAGGGGCACTGAAGCTTTCTTT.

V is TRBV5-6 and J is TRBJ2-7, with no clear D. Germline CDR1 reads SGHDT; CDR2 reads YYEEEE. The CDR3 covers 11 residues. V lost 4 bases to trimming and J lost 5 bases, with 7 bases between them. CDR3 coding DNA: TGTGCCAGCAGCCTCGACGACGAGCAGTACTTC. This sequence encodes CASSLDDEQYF.

The genes are TRBV10-3 and TRBJ2-7; TRBD2 matches 13 bases. CDR3 length equals 13 residues. The V segment lost 8 bases and the J segment 6 bases; nucleotides outside the gene matches: 4. Germline V gene data show CDR1 as ENHRY and CDR2 as SYGVKD. The CDR3 is CAIGGLAGTEQYF. DNA of the CDR3: TGTGCCATCGGGGGACTAGCGGGAACCGAGCAGTACTTC.

This rearrangement joins TRBV10-3 to TRBJ1-1, with D uncertain. Germline assignment: CDR1 ENHRY and CDR2 SYGVKD. V lost 0 bases and J lost 8, with 13 bases in between. This CDR3 comprises 14 residues. This CDR3 reads CAISESSRPGEAFF. CDR3 nucleotide sequence: TGTGCCATCAGTGAGTCGAGCAGGCCGGGCGAAGCTTTCTTT.